These 2 T cell receptor beta chains originate from one sample sequenced in a study of blood T cell repertoires in COVID-19. Repertoires were generated with immunoSEQ multiplex PCR, while TCRdb's copy carries only in-frame clones and drops some. The sample records tens of thousands of clones, approximately 80% being singletons. The sample taken for sequencing was peripheral blood. All receptors derive from a woman of 80 years or more with COVID-19, enrolled during active disease.

The chain recombines TRBV11-2 with TRBJ2-5, with 15 bases matching TRBD2. The trim removed 2 bases at V and 3 bases at J, leaving 7 bases unmatched. Germline V lookup: CDR1 SGHAT, CDR2 FQNNGV. The CDR3 is 18 amino acids. The CDR3 protein is CASSLTRTSGRAKETQYF. In DNA form, the CDR3 reads TGTGCCAGCAGCTTAACCCGGACTAGCGGGAGGGCCAAAGAGACCCAGTACTTC.

The chain employs TRBV7-3 and TRBJ2-3; the match to TRBD2 covers 8 bases. CDR3 size: 16 residues. Germline CDR1 SGHTA, CDR2 FQGTGA. V lost 5 bases, J lost 1 base, and 8 bases stayed unmatched. The CDR3 protein is CASSPGGLPRTDTQYF. The CDR3 DNA is TGTGCCAGCAGCCCGGGGGGGCTTCCCCGCACAGATACGCAGTATTTT.